The clone carrying this T cell receptor (beta chain) showed up just a few times. What it binds is not known. The source of the sample is a study of breast tumors, draining lymph nodes, adjacent tissues. Points from the study as a whole: Compared with lymph nodes, tumors were less diverse; compared with nontumor tissue, more. Tumor T cell lymph node origin was a supported hypothesis, not proven. Compared with basal-like, luminal-like tumors shared significantly more repertoire with nontumor tissue. Findings are consistent with lymph node origin and intratumoral expansion of most tumor T cells.

MiXCR was run by TCRdb on the multiplex PCR reads, yielding one entry per CDR3 protein. Here the sample spans roughly 49,000 distinct CDR3 sequences, under 50% being singletons. The CDR3 extends over 16 amino acids. V was clipped by 6 bases and J by 6 bases; unmatched bases: 8. The V gene's germline CDR1 is SGDLS and CDR2 YYNGEE. The receptor was derived from a female donor with breast cancer. Some clones in this sample may be carry-over from other donors' samples. The sample comprised breast tumor tissue. The V and J genes are TRBV9 and TRBJ2-3, with 15 positions matching TRBD2. The CDR3 is CASKRGTSGRSDTQYF. CDR3 coding DNA: TGTGCCAGCAAAAGGGGGACTAGCGGGAGGTCGGATACGCAGTATTTT.